Here is one T cell receptor beta chain with its context. Sample-barcoded 5' priming and a J-beta primer mix drove a second PCR of roughly 6 to 12 cycles. TCRdb independently ran MiXCR on the 5' RACE reads; one entry per CDR3 protein. This table holds 700,000 or so distinct CDR3 sequences, around two fifths found once. The sample comes from a study of blood T cells in healthy people across ages. Peripheral blood samples of 9 to 10 milliliters were drawn from each donor. Isolating PBMCs gave at least 6.5 million of these cells per sample. Germline V gene lookup returns CDR1 SEHNR and CDR2 FQNEAQ (reference sequence). This CDR3 has 14 amino acids.

Sequencing was performed on blood. This sequence was found in a man at least 80 years old in good health. V is TRBV7-9 and J is TRBJ2-1; D not resolved. The J call may be wrong; the DNA end is better matched by TRBJ2-7. CDR3 sequence (DNA): TGTGCCAGCAGCCGACGGATAGGAACGAATGAGCAGTACTTC. Translated: CASSRRIGTNEQYF.